One and the same sample provided the 20 T cell receptor beta chains below, sequenced in a study of shared clonotypes between healthy human individuals. TCRdb's copy holds only in-frame clones and misses some; the assay was immunoSEQ multiplex PCR. This table holds around 940,000 clones, approximately 80% found once. What was sequenced was memory CD4+ T cells sorted from blood. Stated subset: CD45RA-negative fraction. The receptor set was obtained from a man aged 18-30 years in good health.

The CDR3: CATSGGVADTQYF. CDR3 sequence (DNA): TGTGCCACTAGCGGGGGGGTGGCAGATACGCAGTATTTT. This chain joins TRBV9 and TRBJ2-3; 12 bases are shared with TRBD2. The trim removed 9 bases at V and 4 bases at J, leaving 3 bases unmatched. CDR3 size: 13 residues. In germline, CDR1 is SGDLS, CDR2 YYNGEE.

V and J are TRBV5-1 and TRBJ2-6; 13 bases line up with TRBD2. V lost 4 bases and J lost 2; bases outside the gene matches: 6. Looked up from germline, CDR1 is SGHRS and CDR2 is YFSETQ. This CDR3 has 18 residues. The CDR3 DNA reads as TGCGCCAGCAGCCACGGACTAGCGGGAGCGACTGGGGCCAACGTCCTGACTTTC. Protein product: CASSHGLAGATGANVLTF.

The rearrangement links TRBV6-1 to TRBJ1-4; D call uncertain. Germline CDR1 MNHNS, CDR2 SASEGT. With 7 bases removed from V and 0 bases from J, the gap between germline ends came to 6 bases. There are 13 residues in the CDR3. CDR3 sequence: CASKVPTNEKLFF. In DNA, the CDR3 is TGTGCCAGCAAAGTGCCAACTAATGAAAAACTGTTTTTT.

The rearrangement links TRBV9 to TRBJ2-5, with 10 bases that match TRBD1. Germline V CDR1 and CDR2: SGDLS, YYNGEE. Trimming took 3 bases from V and 3 from J; bases not matched to a gene: 5. This CDR3 is built from 15 residues. CDR3 DNA sequence: TGTGCCAGCAGCGGAACCGGGACAGGGGAAGAGACCCAGTACTTC. This translates into CASSGTGTGEETQYF.

This chain uses TRBV6-6 with TRBJ2-3; D unclear. In germline, CDR1 is MNHNY, CDR2 SVGAGI (reference sequence). This CDR3 contains 16 residues. V dropped 7 bases and J dropped 1 base, with 18 bases sitting between them. As DNA, the CDR3 is TGTGCCAGCACCGAAAATGGGATTCCAGGCACAGATACGCAGTATTTT. This sequence encodes CASTENGIPGTDTQYF.

V and J are TRBV5-1 and TRBJ2-3; possibly TRBD1 for D (7 bases). Germline lookup yields CDR1 SGHRS and CDR2 YFSETQ. Trimming removed 4 bases at V and 3 bases at J, with 15 bases between. The CDR3 sequence is 15 residues long. The CDR3 region is CASSPTGRLTDTQYF. In nucleotides, the CDR3 is TGCGCCAGCAGCCCGACAGGGAGGCTTACAGATACGCAGTATTTT.

This clone was counted ten times or more. The chain combines TRBV14 with TRBJ1-5; D call uncertain. There are 15 residues in the CDR3. Germline V CDR1 and CDR2: SGHDN, FVKESK. Trimming pared 0 bases from V and 1 base from J, leaving 7 bases between. CDR3 in amino acids: CASSQDGESNQPQHF. CDR3 in DNA: TGTGCCAGCAGCCAAGACGGGGAGAGCAATCAGCCCCAGCATTTT.

The rearrangement uses TRBV19 and TRBJ1-5; TRBD1 agrees at 9 bases. The germline gives CDR1 LNHDA, CDR2 SQIVND (reference sequence). This CDR3 is 16 amino acids long. V gave up 3 bases and J gave up 6 bases; unmatched junction bases: 9. The CDR3 coding sequence is TGTGCCAGTAGTATCTTGACAGGGGGAAGTGTTCAGCCCCAGCATTTT. It yields the protein CASSILTGGSVQPQHF.

This clone was recorded only once. The chain couples TRBV5-6 to TRBJ2-6; 8 bases are shared with TRBD1. CDR1 is SGHDT, CDR2 YYEEEE, per germline. The J segment lost 16 bases and the V segment lost 6 bases, leaving 12 bases of the junction unmatched. CDR3 size: 13 residues. In nucleotides, the CDR3 is TGTGCCAGCAACACCATTTCAGGGGGCCCGCTGACTTTC. It encodes CASNTISGGPLTF.

J is TRBJ1-1 and V is TRBV2; D is possibly TRBD1 (5 bases). Per the germline V gene, CDR1 is SNHLY and CDR2 is FYNNEI. Between the trimmed V and J ends, which lost 1 base and 11 bases, there was a span of 11 bases. The CDR3 consists of 12 residues. The CDR3 spells CASSEGGGDAFF. The DNA of the CDR3 is TGTGCCAGCAGTGAAGGCGGTGGGGACGCTTTCTTT.

The rearrangement uses TRBV15 and TRBJ1-3; D unresolved. CDR1 is LNHNV, CDR2 YYDKDF, per germline (reference sequence). The V end was cut by 1 base, the J end by 0 bases, with 13 bases between. This CDR3 contains 17 residues. The CDR3: CATSRGFGVDSGNTIYF. DNA of the CDR3: TGTGCCACCAGCAGAGGATTCGGGGTGGACTCTGGAAACACCATATATTTT.

The chain employs TRBV4-2 and TRBJ1-2; no clear D. Trimming pared 0 bases from V and 7 bases from J, leaving 9 bases between. The CDR3 length is 13 residues. Germline V CDR1 and CDR2: LGHNA, YNFKEQ. CDR3 in DNA: TGTGCCAGCAGCCAAGATTCGGCAGGTGGCTACACCTTC. Translated: CASSQDSAGGYTF.

This clone has just a few counts. This rearrangement joins TRBV5-6 to TRBJ1-2; possibly TRBD1 for D (6 bases). Germline CDR1 reads SGHDT; CDR2 reads YYEEEE. The CDR3 contains 13 residues. V was clipped by 4 bases and J by 7 bases, with 14 bases between them. The CDR3 here is CASSLRDTRGYTF. The CDR3 DNA is TGTGCCAGCAGCCTCCGGGACACTCGTGGCTACACCTTC.

J is TRBJ2-1 and V is TRBV30; D perhaps matches TRBD1 (6 bases). The CDR3 spans 13 residues. Trimming took 4 bases from V and 9 from J, leaving 16 bases between them. The germline gives CDR1 GTSNPN, CDR2 SVGIG (reference sequence). CDR3 loop: CAWNPGSGAEQFF. The CDR3 DNA reads as TGTGCCTGGAATCCAGGGTCAGGGGCTGAGCAGTTCTTC.

The chain has TRBV25-1 and TRBJ2-3; 11 bases line up with TRBD1. This CDR3 has 15 amino acids. Looked up from germline, CDR1 is MGHDK and CDR2 is SYGVNS. V was clipped by 4 bases and J by 7 bases; unmatched bases: 7. This CDR3 reads CASSADRGLVNTQYF. The CDR3 DNA reads TGTGCCAGCAGTGCGGACAGGGGGCTCGTTAATACGCAGTATTTT.

The chain is built from TRBV18 and TRBJ2-1; 12 nucleotides align to TRBD2. V trimming: 0 bases; J trimming: 5 bases; junction bases outside the gene matches: 2. The CDR3 sequence is 16 residues long. Germline V gene data show CDR1 as KGHSH and CDR2 as LQKENI. The CDR3 protein is CASSPPTSGSNNEQFF. The DNA of the CDR3 is TGTGCCAGCTCACCACCGACTAGCGGGAGCAACAATGAGCAGTTCTTC.

CDR3 nucleotides: TGTGCCAGCAGCTTGAGAGTAGCGGGGGGGCAACAGACCCAGTACTTC. Translation: CASSLRVAGGQQTQYF. The V and J genes are TRBV5-8 and TRBJ2-5; 11 bases are a match to TRBD2. The junction had 8 bases not matched to a gene; V was cut back by 1 base and J by 6 bases. Per germline, CDR1 SGHTS and CDR2 YDEGEE. This CDR3 comprises 16 residues.

The rearrangement links TRBV21-1 to TRBJ1-5; the table calls TRBD1, which could not be checked here. TRBV21-1 corresponds to a pseudogene. The CDR3 totals 13 residues. CDR3 residues: CASSTQGRQPQHF. As DNA, the CDR3 is TGTGCCAGCAGCACTCAGGGTAGACAGCCCCAGCATTTT.

This clone has only one observation. The junction departs from germline at one end; a sequencing error may be responsible. The rearrangement uses TRBV7-7 and TRBJ2-3; 15 bases match TRBD2. Germline V gene lookup returns CDR1 SSHAT and CDR2 FNYEAQ (reference sequence). There are 15 residues in the CDR3. The CDR3 spells CASSQGLAGGDTQYF. DNA of the CDR3: TGTGCTAGCAGCCAGGGACTAGCGGGAGGTGATACGCAGTATTTT.

This clone appeared once. The genes are TRBV6-6 and TRBJ1-5; 11 nucleotides align to TRBD1. This CDR3 contains 16 residues. Trimming cost V 6 bases and J 2 bases; bases outside gene matches: 6. Germline CDR1 is MNHNY and CDR2 is SVGAGI (reference sequence). The CDR3 bases are TGTGCCAGCAGGCAAGGACAGGGGGCTGGCAATCAGCCCCAGCATTTT. Translation gives CASRQGQGAGNQPQHF.